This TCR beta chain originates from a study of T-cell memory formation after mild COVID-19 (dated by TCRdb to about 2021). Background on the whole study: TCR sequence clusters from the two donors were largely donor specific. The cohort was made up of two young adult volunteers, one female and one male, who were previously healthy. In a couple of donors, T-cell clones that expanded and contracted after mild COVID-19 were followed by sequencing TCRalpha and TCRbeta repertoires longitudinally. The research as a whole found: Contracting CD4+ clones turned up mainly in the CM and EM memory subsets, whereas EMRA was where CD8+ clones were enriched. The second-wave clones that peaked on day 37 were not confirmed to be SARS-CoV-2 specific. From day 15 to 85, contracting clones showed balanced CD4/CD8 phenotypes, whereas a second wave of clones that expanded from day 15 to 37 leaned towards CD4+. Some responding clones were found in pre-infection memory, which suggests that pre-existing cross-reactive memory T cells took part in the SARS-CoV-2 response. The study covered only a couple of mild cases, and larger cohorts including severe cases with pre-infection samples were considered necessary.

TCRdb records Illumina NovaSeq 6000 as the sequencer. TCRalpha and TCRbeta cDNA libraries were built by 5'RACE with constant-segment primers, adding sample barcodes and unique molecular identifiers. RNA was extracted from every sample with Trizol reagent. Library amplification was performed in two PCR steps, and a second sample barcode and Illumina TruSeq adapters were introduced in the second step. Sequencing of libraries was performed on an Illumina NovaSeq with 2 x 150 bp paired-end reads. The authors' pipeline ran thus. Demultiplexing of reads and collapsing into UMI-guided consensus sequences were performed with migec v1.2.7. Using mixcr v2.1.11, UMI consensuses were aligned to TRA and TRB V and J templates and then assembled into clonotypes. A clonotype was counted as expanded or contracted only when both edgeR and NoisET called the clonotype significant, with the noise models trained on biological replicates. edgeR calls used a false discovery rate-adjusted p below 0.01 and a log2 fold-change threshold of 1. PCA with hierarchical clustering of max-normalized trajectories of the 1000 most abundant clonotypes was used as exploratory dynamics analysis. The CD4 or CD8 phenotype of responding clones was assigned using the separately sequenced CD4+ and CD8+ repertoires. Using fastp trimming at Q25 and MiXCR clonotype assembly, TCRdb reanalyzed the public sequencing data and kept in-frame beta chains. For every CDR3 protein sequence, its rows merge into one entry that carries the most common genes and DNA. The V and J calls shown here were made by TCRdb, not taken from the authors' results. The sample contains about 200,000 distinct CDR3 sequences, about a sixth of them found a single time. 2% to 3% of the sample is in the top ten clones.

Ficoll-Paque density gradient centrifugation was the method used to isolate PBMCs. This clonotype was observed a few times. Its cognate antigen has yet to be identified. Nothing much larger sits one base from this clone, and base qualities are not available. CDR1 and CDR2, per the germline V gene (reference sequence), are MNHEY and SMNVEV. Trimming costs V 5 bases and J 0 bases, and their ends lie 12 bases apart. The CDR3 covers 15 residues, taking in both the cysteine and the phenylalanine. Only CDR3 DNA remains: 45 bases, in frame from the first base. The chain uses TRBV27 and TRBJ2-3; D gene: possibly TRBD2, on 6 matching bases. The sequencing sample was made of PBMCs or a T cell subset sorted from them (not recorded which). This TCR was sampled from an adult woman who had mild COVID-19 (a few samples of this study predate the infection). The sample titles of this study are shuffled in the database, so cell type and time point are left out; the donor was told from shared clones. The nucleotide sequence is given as TGTGCCAGCAGTCCCCGGGACTCTAGCACAGATACGCAGTATTTT. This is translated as CASSPRDSSTDTQYF.